The 5 T cell receptor beta chains listed next were all sequenced from one sample in a study of radiotherapy plus CTLA-4 blockade in lung cancer (dated by TCRdb to between 2018 and 2020). The library relied on the immunoSEQ multiplex PCR assay. Here the immuneACCESS table is served through TCRdb, limited to in-frame sequences with V and J called. Missing clones are a known gap in these copies; in checked studies unresolved V genes cover under half, and the rest lacks a known reason. The sample contains 50,000 to 65,000 clones, roughly 77% of them found a single time. The ten biggest clones cover 7.5% to 9.5% of the sample. Specimen: peripheral blood, collected from a patient treated with radiotherapy plus ipilimumab. The receptors originated from a human donor with non-small cell lung cancer who had a complete response to radiotherapy plus ipilimumab.

V gene TRBV4-1 combines with J gene TRBJ2-4; 9 nucleotides agree with TRBD1. The V gene's germline CDR1 is MGHRA and CDR2 YSYEKL. The CDR3 runs to 15 residues. The trim removed 2 bases at V and 8 bases at J, leaving 7 bases unmatched. The CDR3 loop reads CASSQPGQGPDIQYF. CDR3 bases: TGCGCCAGCAGCCAACCGGGACAGGGACCCGACATTCAGTACTTC.

The J gene is TRBJ1-2, the V gene TRBV6-5; D is unresolved. Germline values: CDR1 MNHEY, CDR2 SVGAGI. The CDR3 spans 15 residues. Trimming took 2 bases from V and 7 from J, leaving 17 bases between them. The CDR3 DNA is TGTGCCAGCAGTTACAATTGGCAAGATGTCGTTGGCTACACCTTC. As protein: CASSYNWQDVVGYTF.

This clone was observed a few times. V usage is TRBV29-1 and J usage is TRBJ1-1; TRBD1 matches at 7 bases. The CDR3 contains 12 residues. The germline V gene has CDR1 SQVTM and CDR2 ANQGSEA. V shed 7 bases, J shed 7 bases, and the junction held 9 bases outside the gene matches. The CDR3 spells CSAMTGRYEAFF. DNA of the CDR3: TGCAGCGCCATGACAGGGCGATATGAAGCTTTCTTT.

The chain has TRBV18 and TRBJ1-3, with 7 bases lining up with TRBD1. CDR3 length equals 15 residues. From germline, CDR1 is KGHSH and CDR2 LQKENI. After removal of 3 bases from V and 1 base from J, the junction contained 3 bases not matched to a gene. Here the CDR3 DNA reads TGTGCCAGCTCACCCCTGGACAGGTCTGGAAACACCATATATTTT. As protein: CASSPLDRSGNTIYF.

This chain uses TRBV19 with TRBJ1-1; 7 nucleotides line up with TRBD1. The CDR3 covers 17 residues. V shed 5 bases and J 0 bases; nucleotides not matched to a gene: 12. Germline V gene data show CDR1 as LNHDA and CDR2 as SQIVND (reference sequence). CDR3 coding DNA: TGTGCCAGTAGTCTCAGCCATCCGGGACAGATGAACACTGAAGCTTTCTTT. The encoded protein is CASSLSHPGQMNTEAFF.